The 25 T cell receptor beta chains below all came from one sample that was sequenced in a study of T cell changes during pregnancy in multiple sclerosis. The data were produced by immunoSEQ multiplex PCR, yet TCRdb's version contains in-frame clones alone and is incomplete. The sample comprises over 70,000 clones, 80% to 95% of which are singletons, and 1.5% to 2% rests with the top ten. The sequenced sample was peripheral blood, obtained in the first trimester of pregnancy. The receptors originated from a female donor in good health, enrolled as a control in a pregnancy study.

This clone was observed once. The CDR3 reads CASSLAAQGHYGYTF. CDR3 nucleotides: TGTGCCAGCAGCTTGGCCGCACAGGGACACTATGGCTACACCTTC. V gene TRBV5-6 combines with J gene TRBJ1-2, with D tentatively TRBD1 (6 bases). The germline gives CDR1 SGHDT, CDR2 YYEEEE. V gave up 0 bases and J gave up 3 bases, with 12 bases separating them. The CDR3 length is 15 residues.

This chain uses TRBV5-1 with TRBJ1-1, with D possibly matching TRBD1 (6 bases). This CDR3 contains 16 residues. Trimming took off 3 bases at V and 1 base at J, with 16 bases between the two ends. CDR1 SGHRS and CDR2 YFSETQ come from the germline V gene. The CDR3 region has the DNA TGCGCCAGCAGCTCCAAACAGGGTTATGGGAACACTGAAGCTTTCTTT. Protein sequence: CASSSKQGYGNTEAFF.

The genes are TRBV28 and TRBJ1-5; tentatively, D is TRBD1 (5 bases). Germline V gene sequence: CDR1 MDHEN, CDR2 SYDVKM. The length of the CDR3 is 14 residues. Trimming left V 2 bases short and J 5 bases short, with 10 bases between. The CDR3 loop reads CASSLMGGDQPQHF. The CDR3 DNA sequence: TGTGCCAGCAGTTTAATGGGGGGAGATCAGCCCCAGCATTTT.

The CDR3 DNA reads TGTGCTTCCAGCCCGGGACAGGCAACTAGCACAGATACGCAGTATTTT. Its protein product is CASSPGQATSTDTQYF. The chain has TRBV7-9 and TRBJ2-3; TRBD1 matches 8 bases. The CDR3 loop spans 16 amino acids. Germline values: CDR1 SEHNR, CDR2 FQNEAQ (reference sequence).

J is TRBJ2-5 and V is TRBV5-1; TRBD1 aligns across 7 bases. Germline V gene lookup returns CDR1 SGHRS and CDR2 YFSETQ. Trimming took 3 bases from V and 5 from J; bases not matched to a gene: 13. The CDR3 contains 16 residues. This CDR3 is CASSSYTGETSETQYF. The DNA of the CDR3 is TGCGCCAGCAGCTCGTATACAGGGGAAACTTCGGAGACCCAGTACTTC. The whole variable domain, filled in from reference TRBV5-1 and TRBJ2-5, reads KAGVTQTPRYLIKTRGQQVTLSCSPISGHRSVSWYQQTPGQGLQFLFEYFSETQRNKGNFPGRFSGRQFSNSRSEMNVSTLELGDSALYLCASSSYTGETSETQYFGPGTRLLVL.

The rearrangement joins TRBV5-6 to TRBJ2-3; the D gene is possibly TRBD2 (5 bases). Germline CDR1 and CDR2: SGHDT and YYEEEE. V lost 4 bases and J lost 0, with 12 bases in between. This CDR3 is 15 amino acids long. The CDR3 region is CASSPDGGSTDTQYF. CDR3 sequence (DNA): TGTGCCAGCAGCCCGGACGGCGGGAGCACAGATACGCAGTATTTT.

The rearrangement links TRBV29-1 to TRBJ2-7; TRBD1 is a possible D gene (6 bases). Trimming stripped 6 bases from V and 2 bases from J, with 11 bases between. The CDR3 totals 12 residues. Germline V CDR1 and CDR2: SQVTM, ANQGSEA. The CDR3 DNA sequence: TGCAGCGTGTGGGACAACCCCTACGAGCAGTACTTC. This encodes CSVWDNPYEQYF.

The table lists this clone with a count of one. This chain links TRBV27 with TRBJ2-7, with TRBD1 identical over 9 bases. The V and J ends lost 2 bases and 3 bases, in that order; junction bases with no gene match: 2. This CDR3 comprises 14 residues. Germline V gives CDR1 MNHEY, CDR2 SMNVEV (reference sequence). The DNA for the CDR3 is TGTGCCAGCAGTTTAAGGGGACAGGGCTACGAGCAGTACTTC. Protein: CASSLRGQGYEQYF.

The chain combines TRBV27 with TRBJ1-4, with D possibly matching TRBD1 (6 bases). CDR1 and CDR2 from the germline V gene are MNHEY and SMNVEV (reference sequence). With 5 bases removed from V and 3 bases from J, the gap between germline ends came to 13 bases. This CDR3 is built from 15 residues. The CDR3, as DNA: TGTGCCAGCAGTACCCACAGGGCTGCTAATGAAAAACTGTTTTTT. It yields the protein CASSTHRAANEKLFF.

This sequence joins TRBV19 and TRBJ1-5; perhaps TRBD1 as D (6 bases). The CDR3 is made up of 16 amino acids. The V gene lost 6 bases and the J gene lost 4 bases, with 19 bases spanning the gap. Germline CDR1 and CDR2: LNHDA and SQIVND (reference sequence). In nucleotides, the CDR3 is TGTGCCAGTAGAGACCGGGACACCTTATTAAATCAGCCCCAGCATTTT. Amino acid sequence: CASRDRDTLLNQPQHF.

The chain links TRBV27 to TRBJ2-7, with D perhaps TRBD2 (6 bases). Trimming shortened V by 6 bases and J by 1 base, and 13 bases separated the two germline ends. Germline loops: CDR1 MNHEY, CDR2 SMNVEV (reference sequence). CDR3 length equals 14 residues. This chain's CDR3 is CASRASTSSYEQYF. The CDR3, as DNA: TGTGCCAGCAGAGCGTCGACTAGTTCCTACGAGCAGTACTTC.

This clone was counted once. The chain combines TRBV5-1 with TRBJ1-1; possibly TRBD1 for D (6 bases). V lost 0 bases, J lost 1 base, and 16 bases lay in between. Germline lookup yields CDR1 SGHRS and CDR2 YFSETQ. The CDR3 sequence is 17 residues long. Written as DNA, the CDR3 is TGCGCCAGCAGCTTGGAAGAGCAGGGGTTTGGGAACACTGAAGCTTTCTTT. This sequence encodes CASSLEEQGFGNTEAFF.

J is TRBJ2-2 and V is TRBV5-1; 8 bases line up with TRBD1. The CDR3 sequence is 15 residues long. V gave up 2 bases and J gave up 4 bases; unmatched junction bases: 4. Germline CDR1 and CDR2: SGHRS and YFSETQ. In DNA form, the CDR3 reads TGCGCCAGCAGCTTCGACAGGGGAGGCACCGGGGAGCTGTTTTTT. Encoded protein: CASSFDRGGTGELFF.

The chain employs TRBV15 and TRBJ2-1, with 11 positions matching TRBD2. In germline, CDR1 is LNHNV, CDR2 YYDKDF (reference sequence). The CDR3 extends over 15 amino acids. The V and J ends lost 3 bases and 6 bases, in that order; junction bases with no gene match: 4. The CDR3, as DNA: TGTGCCACCAGCAGGGGGACTAGCGGCGTCAATGAGCAGTTCTTC. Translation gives CATSRGTSGVNEQFF.

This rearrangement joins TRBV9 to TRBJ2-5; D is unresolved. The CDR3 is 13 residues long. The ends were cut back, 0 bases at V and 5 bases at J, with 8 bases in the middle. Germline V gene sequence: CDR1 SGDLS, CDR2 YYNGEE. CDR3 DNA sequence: TGTGCCAGCAGCGTAGAATACAAGGAGACCCAGTACTTC. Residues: CASSVEYKETQYF.

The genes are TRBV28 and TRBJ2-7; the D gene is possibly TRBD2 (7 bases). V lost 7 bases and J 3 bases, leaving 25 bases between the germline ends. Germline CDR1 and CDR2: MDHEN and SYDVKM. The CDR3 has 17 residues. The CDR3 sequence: CASNPEGGSGTYYEQYF. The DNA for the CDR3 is TGTGCCAGCAATCCCGAGGGGGGGTCAGGGACCTACTACGAGCAGTACTTC.

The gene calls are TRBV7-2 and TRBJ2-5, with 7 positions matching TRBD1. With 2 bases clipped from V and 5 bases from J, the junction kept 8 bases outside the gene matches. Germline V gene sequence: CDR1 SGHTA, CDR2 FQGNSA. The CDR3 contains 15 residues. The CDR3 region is CASSLRIGGGETQYF. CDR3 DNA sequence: TGTGCCAGCAGCTTAAGAATAGGGGGCGGGGAGACCCAGTACTTC.

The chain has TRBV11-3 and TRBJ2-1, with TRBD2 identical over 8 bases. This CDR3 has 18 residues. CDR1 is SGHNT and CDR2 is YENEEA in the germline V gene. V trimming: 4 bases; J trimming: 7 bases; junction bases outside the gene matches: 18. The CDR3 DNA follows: TGTGCCAGCAGCTCGAGCGAGCCAAGCGGGAGTTTAGTGAATGAGCAGTTCTTC. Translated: CASSSSEPSGSLVNEQFF.

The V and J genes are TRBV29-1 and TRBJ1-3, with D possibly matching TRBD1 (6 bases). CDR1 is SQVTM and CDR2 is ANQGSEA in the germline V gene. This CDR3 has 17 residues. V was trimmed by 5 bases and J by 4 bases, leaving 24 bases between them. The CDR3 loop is CSVFLWDKSLRGNTIYF. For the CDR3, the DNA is TGCAGCGTTTTCTTATGGGACAAATCTCTGCGCGGAAACACCATATATTTT.

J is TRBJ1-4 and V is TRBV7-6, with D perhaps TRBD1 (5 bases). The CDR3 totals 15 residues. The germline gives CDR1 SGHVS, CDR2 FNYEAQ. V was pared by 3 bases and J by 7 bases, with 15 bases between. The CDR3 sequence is CASSFGQGVGEKLFF. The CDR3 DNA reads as TGTGCCAGCAGCTTCGGGCAGGGTGTTGGTGAAAAACTGTTTTTT.

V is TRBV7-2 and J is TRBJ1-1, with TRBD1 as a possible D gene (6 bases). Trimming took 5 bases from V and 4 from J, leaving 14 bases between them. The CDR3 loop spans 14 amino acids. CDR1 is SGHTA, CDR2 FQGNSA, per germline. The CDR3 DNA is TGTGCCAGCAGCCCCTACAGGGAGGGCACTGAAGCTTTCTTT. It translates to CASSPYREGTEAFF.

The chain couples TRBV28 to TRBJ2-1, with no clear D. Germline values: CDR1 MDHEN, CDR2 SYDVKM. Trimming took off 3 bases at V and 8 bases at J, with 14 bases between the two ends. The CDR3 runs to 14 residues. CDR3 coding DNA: TGTGCCAGCAGTTTGGGCTGGATGGATGATGAGCAGTTCTTC. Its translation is CASSLGWMDDEQFF.

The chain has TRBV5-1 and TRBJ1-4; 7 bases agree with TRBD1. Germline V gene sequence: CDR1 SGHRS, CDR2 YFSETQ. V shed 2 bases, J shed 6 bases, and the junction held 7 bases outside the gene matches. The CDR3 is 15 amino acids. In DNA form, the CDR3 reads TGCGCCAGCAGCTTACAGGGGAGATGGGATGAAAAACTGTTTTTT. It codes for CASSLQGRWDEKLFF.

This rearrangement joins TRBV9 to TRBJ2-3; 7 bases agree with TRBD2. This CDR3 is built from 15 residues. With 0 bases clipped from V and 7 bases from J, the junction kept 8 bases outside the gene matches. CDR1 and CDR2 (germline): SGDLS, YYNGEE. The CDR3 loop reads CASSVGDYRGNTQYF. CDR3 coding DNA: TGTGCCAGCAGCGTAGGGGACTATCGAGGGAATACGCAGTATTTT.

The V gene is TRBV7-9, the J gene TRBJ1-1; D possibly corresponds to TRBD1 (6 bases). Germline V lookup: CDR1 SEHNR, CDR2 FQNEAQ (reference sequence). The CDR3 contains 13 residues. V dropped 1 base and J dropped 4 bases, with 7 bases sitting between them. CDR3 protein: CASSLEGGTEAFF. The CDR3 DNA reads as TGTGCCAGCAGCTTAGAAGGGGGCACTGAAGCTTTCTTT. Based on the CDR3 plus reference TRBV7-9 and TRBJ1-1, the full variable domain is DTGVSQNPRHKITKRGQNVTFRCDPISEHNRLYWYRQTLGQGPEFLTYFQNEAQLEKSRLLSDRFSAERPKGSFSTLEIQRTEQGDSAMYLCASSLEGGTEAFFGQGTRLTVV.